This T cell receptor (beta chain) came from a study of identical twins. Study results and limitations: Cross-sectional statistical analysis, not tracking of the same donors, underpinned the conclusions.

Comments on this clonotype: Its antigen is still unknown.

This CDR3 comprises 16 residues. Germline CDR1 is MNHEY and CDR2 is SMNVEV (reference sequence). Trimming removed 5 bases from V and 6 bases from J; junction bases left unmatched: 11. Each CDR3 protein gets one entry after TCRdb re-called the 5' RACE reads with MiXCR. This table has some 190,000 distinct CDR3 sequences, approximately 16% appearing once. These same records also appear under a second study, on T cells expressing NK-cell markers.

Sequenced material: CD8+ T cells sorted from blood. The chain combines TRBV27 with TRBJ2-1; TRBD1 agrees at 9 bases. This TCR derives from a woman aged 18-35 years in good health. This CDR3 is CASSTLTGGRSNEQFF. In DNA, the CDR3 is TGTGCCAGCAGTACCCTGACAGGGGGTCGGTCCAATGAGCAGTTCTTC.